The present T cell receptor (beta chain) was sequenced within a study of regulatory T cells in long-lasting Graves disease. Looking at the study overall: To qualify as persistent, Graves' disease required over 5 years of antithyroid drugs with positive TSH receptor antibodies. Overall study results and limits: In persistent patients, shared public clonotypes (more than 2,500) outnumbered those in new patients (around 1,000). Patients whose Graves' disease persisted exhibited lower TCR diversity than those newly diagnosed.

The time point denotes: persistent/refractory GD, antithyroid drugs over 5 years with positive TRAb. Scientists built the TCR library using RNA that was extracted from PBMCs. It was an endocrinology department in Xi'an, China, that provided the patients. This clonotype has just a few counts. Its antigen is not known. Germline values: CDR1 SGHAT, CDR2 FQNNGV. The CDR3 is 14 amino acids. V lost 3 bases, J lost 8 bases, and 9 bases stayed unmatched. Assembly of TCR beta libraries relied on iRepertoire HTBI primers together with Arm-PCR of CDR3 regions. TCRdb itself ran the multiplex PCR reads through MiXCR, one entry per CDR3 protein. This sample has over 450,000 distinct CDR3 sequences, with 20% to 25% found just once.

The sequencing used peripheral blood mononuclear cells (PBMCs), collected when the disease was refractory, from a patient treated with antithyroid drugs. This rearrangement joins TRBV11-2 to TRBJ1-2, with 7 bases matching TRBD1. The origin of this receptor is a female donor with Graves disease. The CDR3 coding sequence is TGTGCCAGCAGCTTGAGGGGTGACAGGGACGGCTACACCTTC. Its translation is CASSLRGDRDGYTF.